This entry concerns a single T cell receptor (beta chain). This clonotype appeared a few times. The antigen it recognizes is unknown. Per-base qualities were not stored, and no clone one base away is much larger. Library prep was done by 5' RACE. Sequenced on an Illumina HiSeq 2500. A second PCR of roughly 7 to 11 cycles was performed with a sample-barcoded 5' primer and a J-beta primer mix. A template-switch 5' adaptor carrying 12 random nucleotides introduced a unique molecular identifier onto each TCR beta cDNA molecule. Each sample yielded at least 3 million CDR3-containing paired-end reads. First-strand cDNA synthesis was performed from all RNA using the Mint cDNA synthesis kit, with priming by a TRBC-specific oligonucleotide. After uracil-DNA glycosylase treatment, a first 18-cycle PCR used universal primers M1SS and BC2_uni_R on all cDNA. As for the original processing: For normalization, 1 million high-quality reads were randomly selected from each sample, with every read carrying a distinct molecular identifier. Reads sharing molecular identifiers were discarded rather than binned into consensus sequences. MiTCR, set to a Q25 quality threshold and the strictest error-elimination algorithm, was used for CDR3 identification, clonotype clustering and error correction. A nonparametric unseen species model using Euler transformation provided a lower-bound estimate of total TCR beta diversity. Clones were called with MiXCR by TCRdb after fastp trimmed the public reads at Q25, and only in-frame beta chains were retained. Every CDR3 protein is listed once, alongside the most common genes and DNA of its rows. TCRdb's processing, not the authors', yielded these V and J calls. The sample table lists about 800,000 distinct CDR3 sequences, 58% of them with a count of one. Of the sample, about 20% is held by the ten largest clones.

The junction shows trimming of 0 bases on V and 6 bases on J, and the gene matches do not reach 11 bases of it. From the cysteine through the phenylalanine, the CDR3 covers 17 amino acids. Only CDR3 DNA is held: 51 bases, read in frame from base 1. CDR1 and CDR2, per the germline V gene (reference sequence), are MNHEY and SMNVEV. These data come from a study of blood T cells in healthy people across ages (dated by TCRdb to the mid-2010s). With respect to the entire study: Template switching captured roughly one uniquely barcoded TCR beta cDNA molecule per two T cells in model experiments. Using deep sequencing normalized with unique cDNA molecular identifiers, the study measured how TCR beta repertoire diversity changes with age. The donors were divided into four age groups: young (average about 16 years), middle-aged (approximately 42), aged (roughly 66) and long-lived (roughly 82). To avoid experimental bias, donors of different ages were spread randomly across the sequencing lanes. The study analyzed two additional independent replicas of 1 million unique cDNA reads from the same blood draw for two donors, one aged 18 to 30 and one aged 80 or older. The paper's findings and limits, for the study overall: Because donor CMV infection status was unknown, age-related changes in expanded clonotypes were potentially confounded. Observed TCR beta diversity per million T cells fell roughly linearly with age, and a significant reduction was already apparent by age about 38. Compared with the aged group, the long-lived group had more naive CD4+ T cells, fewer expanded clones and increased TCR diversity, a pattern suggesting age selection. The percentage of naive T cells measured by flow cytometry correlated strongly with observed TCR beta diversity. Total diversity estimates from one million sequenced T cells were considered lower bounds and underestimates. Bulk unsorted PBMC profiling prevented conclusive comparison of naive and antigen-experienced compartments.

The roughly 39 donors, aged roughly 6 to 100 years, were systemically healthy Caucasian individuals from Russia. Roughly 9 milliliters of peripheral blood were drawn from each donor into EDTA-treated Vacutainer tubes. Ficoll-Paque density-gradient centrifugation was used to isolate PBMCs, with at least 6.5 million per sample. Trizol reagent was used to extract total RNA from PBMCs, with at least 5.5 micrograms per sample. Naive CD45RAhigh/CD27high T cell percentages were measured by flow cytometry on a PBMC aliquot from every donor. This receptor was obtained from a young man in good health. The sequence is built from TRBV27 and TRBJ1-2; 9 middle bases align to TRBD1. The source material was blood. The bases are TGTGCCAGCAGTTTATCGGTATGGACAGGGGAAGTTCATGGCTACACCTTC. It is translated as CASSLSVWTGEVHGYTF.